These 12 T cell receptor beta chains originate from one sample sequenced in a study of shared clonotypes between healthy human individuals. Naive CD8 cells, CD45RO-negative and positively selected for CCR7, excluded terminally differentiated effector memory CD45RA+ cells. Generated by immunoSEQ multiplex PCR, the TCRdb table keeps only in-frame clones and is missing some. The data show about 2.1 million clones, around 95% seen once. Sequenced input: naive CD8+ T cells from PBMCs. The receptors come from a man aged 18 to 29 in good health. Some clones in this sample may be carry-over from other donors' samples.

This sequence joins TRBV6-1 and TRBJ1-5; D unresolved. Trimming took off 2 bases at V and 0 bases at J, with 8 bases between the two ends. There are 15 residues in the CDR3. Germline CDR1 reads MNHNS; CDR2 reads SASEGT. The CDR3 coding sequence is TGTGCCAGCAGTGAACTGAGGGATAGCAATCAGCCCCAGCATTTT. This encodes CASSELRDSNQPQHF.

CDR3 coding DNA: TGTGCCAGCAGTCCCGACCCTACAGGGGGCTACGAGCAGTACTTC. It encodes CASSPDPTGGYEQYF. This rearrangement joins TRBV27 to TRBJ2-7; 8 bases map to TRBD1. Unmatched junction bases numbered 9, after V lost 5 bases and J lost 3 bases. The CDR3 runs 15 residues. Per germline, CDR1 MNHEY and CDR2 SMNVEV (reference sequence).

The CDR3 is CASSLLELSGANVLTF. The CDR3 nucleotides read TGTGCCAGCAGCTTGTTGGAGCTCTCTGGGGCCAACGTCCTGACTTTC. The chain couples TRBV5-4 to TRBJ2-6; D is unresolved. The CDR3 is made up of 16 amino acids. V lost 1 base and J 0 bases, leaving 8 bases between the germline ends. CDR1 SGHNT and CDR2 YYREEE come from the germline V gene (reference sequence).

The V gene is TRBV7-9, the J gene TRBJ2-2; D may be TRBD2 (6 bases). Trimming stripped 5 bases from V and 4 bases from J, with 17 bases between. The CDR3 sequence is 16 residues long. The germline V gene encodes CDR1 SEHNR and CDR2 FQNEAQ (reference sequence). The CDR3: CASSPGLGGGTGELFF. The CDR3 nucleotides read TGTGCCAGCAGCCCCGGATTGGGGGGAGGCACCGGGGAGCTGTTTTTT.

The chain uses TRBV2 and TRBJ2-6; 8 positions match TRBD1. J was trimmed by 4 bases and V by 3 bases; bases with no gene match: 11. Per the germline V gene, CDR1 is SNHLY and CDR2 is FYNNEI. The CDR3 runs to 18 residues. This CDR3 is CASSEGTGRGSGANVLTF. The CDR3 bases are TGTGCCAGCAGTGAGGGGACAGGCCGGGGCTCGGGGGCCAACGTCCTGACTTTC. Filled out from reference TRBV2 and TRBJ2-6, the complete variable domain reads EPEVTQTPSHQVTQMGQEVILRCVPISNHLYFYWYRQILGQKVEFLVSFYNNEISEKSEIFDDQFSVERPDGSNFTLKIRSTKLEDSAMYFCASSEGTGRGSGANVLTFGAGSRLTVL.

The rearrangement uses TRBV7-8 and TRBJ2-7, with 10 bases lining up with TRBD2. CDR1 is SGHVS and CDR2 is FQNEAQ in the germline V gene. The J segment lost 5 bases and the V segment lost 1 base, leaving 5 bases of the junction unmatched. CDR3 length equals 15 residues. The CDR3 loop is CASSLGPSGSNEQYF. The CDR3 bases are TGTGCCAGCAGCTTAGGTCCTAGCGGGAGTAACGAGCAGTACTTC. The complete variable domain, with remaining parts taken from reference TRBV7-8 and TRBJ2-7, reads GAGVSQSPRYKVAKRGQDVALRCDPISGHVSLFWYQQALGQGPEFLTYFQNEAQLDKSGLPSDRFFAERPEGSVSTLKIQRTQQEDSAVYLCASSLGPSGSNEQYFGPGTRLTVT.

This rearrangement joins TRBV19 to TRBJ2-3, with D perhaps TRBD2 (6 bases). The CDR3 spans 16 residues. CDR1 and CDR2 from the germline V gene are LNHDA and SQIVND (reference sequence). V was shortened by 3 bases and J by 2 bases, with 15 bases between the two germline ends. The CDR3 DNA follows: TGTGCCAGTAGTATTGGTCGCCTAGCGTACACAGATACGCAGTATTTT. Amino acid sequence: CASSIGRLAYTDTQYF. The whole variable domain, filled in from reference TRBV19 and TRBJ2-3, reads DGGITQSPKYLFRKEGQNVTLSCEQNLNHDAMYWYRQDPGQGLRLIYYSQIVNDFQKGDIAEGYSVSREKKESFPLTVTSAQKNPTAFYLCASSIGRLAYTDTQYFGPGTRLTVL.

The chain has TRBV27 and TRBJ1-1; 7 nucleotides match TRBD1. Per germline, CDR1 MNHEY and CDR2 SMNVEV (reference sequence). V shed 5 bases, J shed 6 bases, and the junction held 12 bases outside the gene matches. The CDR3 runs 15 residues. The CDR3 region has the DNA TGTGCCAGCAGTATAGACAGGGCAGATCATTCTGAAGCTTTCTTT. Translated, it gives CASSIDRADHSEAFF.

The chain links TRBV29-1 to TRBJ2-2, with D perhaps given as TRBD1 or TRBD2 (5 bases each). V lost 4 bases, J lost 6 bases, and 15 bases lay in between. Germline CDR1 and CDR2: SQVTM and ANQGSEA. The CDR3 runs 14 residues. CDR3 coding DNA: TGCAGCGTTGTGCCCAGGGACCCACCCGGGGAGCTGTTTTTT. Translating it yields CSVVPRDPPGELFF.

The chain joins TRBV9 to TRBJ2-7; D unclear. Deletions cut 3 bases from V and 4 bases from J, with 11 bases between. CDR3 length: 13 amino acids. Germline-derived CDR1 and CDR2 are SGDLS and YYNGEE. The CDR3 DNA reads TGTGCCAGCAGCGGTAGAAGTCAATACGAGCAGTACTTC. Its translation is CASSGRSQYEQYF.

V usage is TRBV5-1 and J usage is TRBJ2-1; no clear D gene. V lost 4 bases to trimming and J lost 3 bases, with 2 bases between them. Germline CDR1 SGHRS, CDR2 YFSETQ. This CDR3 comprises 11 residues. CDR3 in amino acids: CASSNYNEQFF. For the CDR3, the DNA is TGCGCCAGCAGCAACTACAATGAGCAGTTCTTC.

The chain is built from TRBV5-4 and TRBJ2-2, with D uncertain. Trimming removed 0 bases from V and 2 bases from J, with 11 bases in between. The CDR3 is 16 amino acids. Germline V gene sequence: CDR1 SGHNT, CDR2 YYREEE (reference sequence). The CDR3 here is CASSLAGYLNTGELFF. CDR3 nucleotide sequence: TGTGCCAGCAGCTTGGCCGGGTACCTAAACACCGGGGAGCTGTTTTTT.